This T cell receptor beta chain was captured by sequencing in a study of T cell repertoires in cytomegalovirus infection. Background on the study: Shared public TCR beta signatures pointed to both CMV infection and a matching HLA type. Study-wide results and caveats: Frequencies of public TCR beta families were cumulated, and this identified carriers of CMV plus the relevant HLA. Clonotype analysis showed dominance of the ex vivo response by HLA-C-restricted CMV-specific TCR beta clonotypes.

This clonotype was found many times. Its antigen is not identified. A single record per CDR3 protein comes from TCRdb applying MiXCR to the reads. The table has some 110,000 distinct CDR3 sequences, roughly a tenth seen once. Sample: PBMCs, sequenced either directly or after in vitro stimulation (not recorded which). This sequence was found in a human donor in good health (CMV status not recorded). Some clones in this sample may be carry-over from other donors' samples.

The CDR3 region has the DNA TGTGCCAGCAGCTCTTACGACGGGTTTGGGGAGCAGTTCTTC. Its translation: CASSSYDGFGEQFF. The chain couples TRBV7-8 to TRBJ2-1; D not resolved. CDR1 is SGHVS and CDR2 is FQNEAQ in the germline V gene. Trimming took 4 bases from V and 10 from J, leaving 17 bases between them. This CDR3 is built from 14 residues.